This T cell receptor beta chain came from a study of blood T cells in healthy people across ages (dated by TCRdb to between 2014 and 2017). With respect to the entire study: In model experiments, template switching captured roughly one uniquely barcoded TCR beta cDNA molecule for every two T cells. To avoid experimental bias, donors of different ages were distributed randomly across sequencing lanes. The donors were divided into four age groups: young (average around 15 years), middle-aged (about 40), aged (roughly 66) and long-lived (around 80). The study analyzed two additional independent replicas of 1 million unique cDNA reads from the same blood draw for two donors, one aged 18 to 29 and one aged 80 or older. Using deep sequencing normalized with unique cDNA molecular identifiers, the study measured how TCR beta repertoire diversity changes with age.

Including cysteine and phenylalanine, the CDR3 has 16 amino acids. The entry retains the CDR3 DNA only, 48 bases that are in frame from base 1. Per the germline V gene (reference sequence), MNHEY is the CDR1 and SMNVEV is the CDR2. V is pruned by 1 base and J by 7 bases, leaving 9 bases of the junction without a gene match. Turning to this clonotype: It has no known antigen specificity. No base quality values were provided; no much bigger clone lies one nucleotide off.

Systemically healthy Caucasian individuals from Russia, 39 in total and aged 6 to 90 years, were included as donors. Each donor gave ten milliliters of peripheral blood, collected into EDTA-treated Vacutainer tubes. Ficoll-Paque density-gradient centrifugation was used to isolate PBMCs, with at least 7 million per sample. Trizol reagent was used to extract total RNA from PBMCs, with at least 5 micrograms per sample. For every donor, an aliquot of PBMCs went through flow cytometry to measure the percentages of naive CD45RAhigh/CD27high T cells. Overall results and qualifications from the work: Observed TCR beta diversity per million T cells fell roughly linearly with age, and a significant reduction was already apparent by age around 44. Because the CMV infection status of the donors was unknown, age-related changes in expanded clonotypes may potentially have been confounded. A strong correlation was found between observed TCR beta diversity and the percentage of naive T cells measured by flow cytometry. Conclusive comparison of naive and antigen-experienced compartments was prevented by the profiling of bulk unsorted PBMCs. Compared with the aged group, the long-lived group had more naive CD4+ T cells, fewer expanded clones and increased TCR diversity, suggesting age selection. Estimates of total diversity based on one million sequenced T cells were regarded as lower bounds and as underestimates.

Library creation used 5' RACE. Sequencing was carried out with an Illumina HiSeq 2500. The second PCR ran for roughly 6 to 11 cycles and used a J-beta primer mix along with a sample-barcoded 5' primer. Each TCR beta cDNA molecule received a unique molecular identifier from a template-switch 5' adaptor carrying 12 random nucleotides. Each sample yielded at least 3 million CDR3-containing paired-end reads. All of the RNA was converted into first-strand cDNA using the Mint cDNA synthesis kit, with a TRBC-specific oligonucleotide serving as the primer. Following uracil-DNA glycosylase treatment, all cDNA underwent a first 18-cycle PCR with the universal primers M1SS and BC2_uni_R. On the authors' methods: Each sample was normalized by randomly selecting 1 million high-quality reads, each carrying a distinct molecular identifier. Reads with shared molecular identifiers were discarded instead of being binned into consensus sequences. MiTCR, run with a Q25 quality threshold and the strictest error-elimination algorithm, handled CDR3 identification, clonotype clustering and error correction. A nonparametric unseen species model with Euler transformation was used to estimate a lower bound on total TCR beta diversity. Starting from the raw public reads, TCRdb applied fastp trimming at Q25, assembled clones with MiXCR and retained in-frame beta chains. Identical CDR3 protein sequences are pooled into one entry, listed with their most common genes and DNA. It is TCRdb's table, rather than the study itself, that gives the V and J calls and clone size. A total of fewer than 900,000 distinct CDR3 sequences appear in this sample, roughly 40% of them only once. The top ten clonotypes cover roughly 13% of the sample.

This TCR was sampled from a young man in good health. Input material: blood. This receptor chain uses TRBV27 and TRBJ2-1; 8 central bases correspond to TRBD2. Read as DNA, the sequence is TGTGCCAGCAGTTTATGGGGCGGGGGGTATGATAATGAGCAGTTCTTC. It translates to CASSLWGGGYDNEQFF.